The following is a T cell receptor (beta chain) sequence with its context. Germline V gives CDR1 SGHNT, CDR2 YYREEE (reference sequence). This CDR3 has 14 amino acids. Trimming at V came to 4 bases and at J to 4 bases, leaving 2 bases not matched to a gene. Clones were read by immunoSEQ multiplex PCR, and TCRdb kept only the in-frame ones, dropping some. Of about 610,000 clones listed, roughly 90% are singletons. These data come from a study of shared T cell receptors in the human thymus. The same sample was also studied in work on human thymus T cells. In that study: Unrelated individuals had highly overlapping thymic repertoires, as reported in related research.

The chain has TRBV5-4 and TRBJ2-7, with 13 bases that match TRBD2. The TCR comes from a boy younger than two with a congenital heart defect. The sample consisted of thymocytes. DNA for the CDR3: TGTGCCAGCAGCCGGACTAGCGGGAGTTACGAGCAGTACTTC. Translating gives CASSRTSGSYEQYF.